This passage covers 22 T cell receptor beta chains from one sample sequenced in a study of T cell responses to AZD1222 COVID-19 vaccine. The repertoire was sequenced with immunoSEQ multiplex PCR; TCRdb's copy has only in-frame clones and lacks some. Of some 130,000 clones in the sample, 92% were seen once. Material: peripheral blood, obtained 28 days after the second AZD1222 dose. These TCRs come from an adult who received the AZD1222 COVID-19 vaccine.

This clone was found once. The J gene is TRBJ2-2, the V gene TRBV6-5; the D gene could be TRBD1 or TRBD2 (5 bases each). Looked up from germline, CDR1 is MNHEY and CDR2 is SVGAGI. CDR3 length: 16 amino acids. Trimming pared 4 bases from V and 1 base from J, leaving 13 bases between. CDR3 sequence reads: CASSSPGTGNTGELFF. DNA for the CDR3: TGTGCCAGCAGTTCCCCCGGGACCGGGAACACCGGGGAGCTGTTTTTT.

The V and J genes are TRBV6-5 and TRBJ1-5; D not certain. Germline assignment: CDR1 MNHEY and CDR2 SVGAGI. The CDR3 is 12 amino acids. Trimming removed 10 bases from V and 7 bases from J, with 14 bases in between. The CDR3, as DNA: TGTGCCATTACTAATGGGGTGCAGCCCCAGCATTTT. Protein sequence: CAITNGVQPQHF.

The chain couples TRBV18 to TRBJ2-7; tentative D call: TRBD1 (6 bases). V lost 2 bases and J 3 bases, leaving 14 bases between the germline ends. Germline V CDR1 and CDR2: KGHSH, LQKENI. CDR3 length equals 15 residues. The CDR3 DNA sequence: TGTGCCAGCTCACCAAACGGACAGATCTTCTACGAGCAGTACTTC. Its protein is CASSPNGQIFYEQYF.

The genes are TRBV28 and TRBJ1-2; D gene uncertain. V was trimmed by 3 bases and J by 5 bases, leaving 10 bases between them. Germline-derived CDR1 and CDR2 are MDHEN and SYDVKM. This CDR3 comprises 13 residues. CDR3 coding DNA: TGTGCCAGCAGTTTGGCTGAGGGTTATGGCTACACCTTC. It codes for CASSLAEGYGYTF.

The V and J genes are TRBV9 and TRBJ1-6; no firm D call. V dropped 0 bases and J dropped 6 bases, with 7 bases sitting between them. The CDR3 runs to 14 residues. Per the germline V gene, CDR1 is SGDLS and CDR2 is YYNGEE. DNA for the CDR3: TGTGCCAGCAGCGTAGGTGGGAGTAATTCACCCCTCCACTTT. Residues: CASSVGGSNSPLHF. The variable domain in full, with the rest retrieved from reference TRBV9 and TRBJ1-6, is DSGVTQTPKHLITATGQRVTLRCSPRSGDLSVYWYQQSLDQGLQFLIQYYNGEERAKGNILERFSAQQFPDLHSELNLSSLELGDSALYFCASSVGGSNSPLHFGNGTRLTVT.

This sequence joins TRBV20-1 and TRBJ1-5; weak D call: TRBD1 (6 bases). Trimming left V 3 bases short and J 0 bases short, with 15 bases between. Germline V gene data show CDR1 as DFQATT and CDR2 as SNEGSKA (reference sequence). The CDR3 spans 16 residues. The CDR3: CSASLGARRSNQPQHF. In DNA form, the CDR3 reads TGCAGTGCTAGTCTGGGGGCGCGCCGTAGCAATCAGCCCCAGCATTTT.

CDR3 coding DNA: TGTGCCAGCAGCCAGCCGGGACAGTCTCGGGAGGGCTACACCTTC. It is translated as CASSQPGQSREGYTF. The V call is TRBV3-1 (or the pseudogene TRBV3-2), the J call TRBJ1-2; 7 bases line up with TRBD1. Germline CDR1 and CDR2: LGHDT and YNNKEL (reference sequence). V trimming: 3 bases; J trimming: 8 bases; junction bases outside the gene matches: 12. There are 15 residues in the CDR3.

V and J are TRBV9 and TRBJ2-5, with 9 bases matching TRBD2. The germline V gene encodes CDR1 SGDLS and CDR2 YYNGEE. Losses at the gene ends were 4 bases for V and 4 bases for J; bases not matched to a gene: 8. This CDR3 region has 15 residues. Here the CDR3 reads CASSPGTSWVETQYF. CDR3 bases: TGTGCCAGCAGCCCCGGGACTAGCTGGGTAGAGACCCAGTACTTC. Using reference TRBV9 and TRBJ2-5 for the parts outside the CDR3, the full variable domain is DSGVTQTPKHLITATGQRVTLRCSPRSGDLSVYWYQQSLDQGLQFLIQYYNGEERAKGNILERFSAQQFPDLHSELNLSSLELGDSALYFCASSPGTSWVETQYFGPGTRLLVL.

The rearrangement joins TRBV7-9 to TRBJ2-3; D gene uncertain. The CDR3 loop spans 13 amino acids. V was shortened by 4 bases and J by 6 bases, with 11 bases between the two germline ends. The germline V gene has CDR1 SEHNR and CDR2 FQNEAQ (reference sequence). The CDR3 DNA sequence: TGTGCCAGCAGCTCCCCTGCGGTGGATACGCAGTATTTT. This encodes CASSSPAVDTQYF. The full variable domain, in which reference TRBV7-9 and TRBJ2-3 provide the parts outside the CDR3, is DTGVSQNPRHKITKRGQNVTFRCDPISEHNRLYWYRQTLGQGPEFLTYFQNEAQLEKSRLLSDRFSAERPKGSFSTLEIQRTEQGDSAMYLCASSSPAVDTQYFGPGTRLTVL.

This chain connects TRBV5-1 to TRBJ2-1, with D unresolved. Trimming removed 5 bases at V and 4 bases at J, with 10 bases between. Germline CDR1 reads SGHRS; CDR2 reads YFSETQ. The CDR3 is made up of 13 amino acids. CDR3 nucleotides: TGCGCCAGCAGATCTCAGCAATACAATGAGCAGTTCTTC. This encodes CASRSQQYNEQFF.

The rearrangement links TRBV9 to TRBJ2-3; 7 nucleotides line up with TRBD1. Germline CDR1 SGDLS, CDR2 YYNGEE. With 3 bases clipped from V and 2 bases from J, the junction kept 6 bases outside the gene matches. The CDR3 is made up of 15 amino acids. CDR3 protein: CASSAYGTDTDTQYF. The CDR3 nucleotides are TGTGCCAGCAGCGCCTACGGGACAGACACAGATACGCAGTATTTT.

This clone appeared once. V is TRBV6-6 and J is TRBJ1-1; 8 bases fit TRBD1. The germline V gene has CDR1 MNHNY and CDR2 SVGAGI (reference sequence). J gave up 0 bases and V 8 bases, and 11 bases lay outside the gene matches. The CDR3 has 16 amino acids. The CDR3 here is CASLRDAGGLNTEAFF. CDR3 DNA sequence: TGTGCCAGCCTTCGGGACGCAGGGGGCTTGAACACTGAAGCTTTCTTT.

The chain carries TRBV27 and TRBJ1-2, with 7 bases that match TRBD1. Germline V lookup: CDR1 MNHEY, CDR2 SMNVEV (reference sequence). J was trimmed by 7 bases and V by 5 bases; bases with no gene match: 13. The CDR3 consists of 15 residues. The CDR3 DNA reads TGTGCCAGCAGTAGATACTCTGGAGAGGGGGCTGGCTACACCTTC. Translation: CASSRYSGEGAGYTF.

The V and J genes are TRBV5-1 and TRBJ2-7; TRBD1 aligns across 8 bases. The ends lost 4 bases at V and 5 bases at J; junction bases unmatched: 5. Germline V CDR1 and CDR2: SGHRS, YFSETQ. The CDR3 covers 13 residues. DNA for the CDR3: TGCGCCAGCAGCGTGGGACAGGCCCACGAGCAGTACTTC. This encodes CASSVGQAHEQYF.

The chain has TRBV2 and TRBJ1-2; D is possibly TRBD1 (5 bases). This CDR3 has 13 residues. V was shortened by 8 bases and J by 8 bases, with 18 bases between the two germline ends. Germline V gene lookup returns CDR1 SNHLY and CDR2 FYNNEI. CDR3 protein: CASRGITLGGYTF. In DNA form, the CDR3 reads TGTGCCAGCCGGGGGATAACCCTGGGAGGCTACACCTTC. Variable domain in full (rest from reference TRBV2 and TRBJ1-2): EPEVTQTPSHQVTQMGQEVILRCVPISNHLYFYWYRQILGQKVEFLVSFYNNEISEKSEIFDDQFSVERPDGSNFTLKIRSTKLEDSAMYFCASRGITLGGYTFGSGTRLTVV.

The gene calls are TRBV7-3 and TRBJ1-2, with D possibly being TRBD1 (6 bases). V dropped 5 bases and J dropped 2 bases, with 15 bases sitting between them. This CDR3 has 15 residues. CDR1 is SGHTA, CDR2 FQGTGA, per germline. Written as DNA, the CDR3 is TGTGCCAGCAGCCCCCAGCTCCAGGGGAACTATGGCTACACCTTC. The encoded protein is CASSPQLQGNYGYTF.

The chain recombines TRBV29-1 with TRBJ1-2, with D possibly being TRBD1 (6 bases). Per the germline V gene, CDR1 is SQVTM and CDR2 is ANQGSEA. Trimming shortened V by 4 bases and J by 7 bases, and 19 bases separated the two germline ends. CDR3 length: 14 amino acids. The chain's CDR3 is CSVAQGSVLSGYTF. CDR3 nucleotides: TGCAGCGTTGCCCAGGGGTCTGTTCTCTCTGGCTACACCTTC.

The V and J genes are TRBV5-4 and TRBJ2-1, with 7 bases lining up with TRBD1. Germline-derived CDR1 and CDR2 are SGHNT and YYREEE (reference sequence). CDR3 length equals 12 residues. With 4 bases clipped from V and 8 bases from J, the junction kept 3 bases outside the gene matches. The CDR3 coding sequence is TGTGCCAGCAGCCACAGGGGTGATGAGCAGTTCTTC. This encodes CASSHRGDEQFF.

DNA for the CDR3: TGCGCCAGCAGCCAACGGACAGGGAAATACGAGCAGTACTTC. It specifies CASSQRTGKYEQYF. The chain combines TRBV4-3 with TRBJ2-7; TRBD1 matches at 8 bases. CDR1 is LGHNA, CDR2 YSLEER, per germline. Trimming took 2 bases from V and 4 from J; bases not matched to a gene: 4. The CDR3 length is 14 residues.

About this clone itself: At the DNA level, this CDR3 is encoded by other sequences in the same sample as well. The chain couples TRBV3-1 (or the pseudogene TRBV3-2) to TRBJ2-2; unclear D gene. CDR1 is LGHDT and CDR2 is YNNKEL in the germline V gene (reference sequence). This CDR3 has 12 residues. V shed 3 bases and J shed 6 bases, with 5 bases lying between them. The CDR3 DNA reads TGTGCCAGCAGCCAGCGAGCCGGGGAGCTGTTTTTT. Its protein is CASSQRAGELFF.

This chain joins TRBV1 and TRBJ1-6; the table calls TRBD1, which could not be checked here. TRBV1 is a documented pseudogene. CDR3 length: 14 amino acids. The CDR3 DNA follows: TGCACCAGCAGCCACGGACAGGGGGGCTCACCCCTCCACTTT. As protein: CTSSHGQGGSPLHF.

The V gene is TRBV18, the J gene TRBJ1-1; no definite D call. CDR3 length: 16 amino acids. Germline V lookup: CDR1 KGHSH, CDR2 LQKENI. The germline V and J ends were trimmed by 2 bases and 1 base, with 14 bases remaining between them. The CDR3 sequence: CASSPYSDRPNTEAFF. Here the CDR3 DNA reads TGTGCCAGCTCACCATACTCGGACCGACCGAACACTGAAGCTTTCTTT.